This T cell receptor (beta chain) was profiled in a study of cytomegalovirus exposure and HLA in healthy donors (dated by TCRdb to about 2017). Notes on the research overall: According to a later analysis, the 100 to 150 validation repertoires were produced on the same platform as the approximately 610 repertoires of the first cohort. The study was designed to test whether signatures of past pathogen exposure could be identified by cataloging public T cell receptors. In addition to the first cohort of approximately 650 subjects, a separate validation cohort of 120 different subjects was used. To predict cytomegalovirus infection status, the study combined high-throughput TCR immunosequencing, statistical association of individual TCRs with disease status, and machine learning. Overall study results and their limits: The authors suggested that the approach could potentially be extended to other disease states and immunological phenotypes. A total of about 180 TCR beta chains were listed by the study as associated with cytomegalovirus. Most TCR sequences were observed very rarely across donors, whereas some public TCRs were present in many individuals. In vitro tests confirmed that three of the cytomegalovirus-associated TCR beta chains recognize cytomegalovirus antigens. In both the original and validation cohorts, the classifier was reported to diagnose cytomegalovirus status with high specificity and sensitivity. A later analysis lacked HLA typing for the validation cohort, so it scored co-occurrence in that cohort across all 130 or so repertoires. A later analysis found that TCRs clustered in the first cohort also tended to co-occur in the roughly 120 validation repertoires, with 90% to 95% of cluster scores above 0.

From its cysteine to its phenylalanine, the CDR3 spans 15 amino acids. The retained sequence is limited to the CDR3, 45 bases, with the frame set at the first base. From a lookup of the germline V gene, CDR1 and CDR2 are MNHNS and SASEGT. The junction shows trimming of 6 bases on V and 3 bases on J, and the gene matches do not reach 6 bases of it. The donors were included in the validation cohort of over a hundred subjects, a group kept apart from the roughly 730-subject first cohort. Libraries were made using the immunoSEQ multiplex PCR assay. The paper's processing steps were these. A statistical classification framework was built for diagnosing cytomegalovirus status from the catalog of TCR beta chain sequences. The source is immuneACCESS, and TCRdb retained only in-frame sequences with V and J called. Part of the clones is not carried over; for the studies checked, unresolved V genes explain less than half of this, and the remainder is unexplained. V and J calls and clone size are as listed in that table; D and trimming were resolved from the DNA. The sample table lists 300,000 to 400,000 clones, 70% to 90% of them with a count of one. The biggest ten clones account for around 0.96% of the sample.

Concerning this clone: Which antigen it targets is not known. No clone much larger than this one lies a single base away; base qualities are absent.

Material for sequencing was PBMCs. Here the chain combines TRBV6-1 and TRBJ2-2; 8 central nucleotides agree with TRBD2. The TCR sequence derives from a man aged 25 to 40 in good health and CMV-seronegative. Here is the DNA: TGTGCCAGCAGGGGCGGGGGGACCTACACCGGGGAGCTGTTTTTT. This translates into CASRGGGTYTGELFF.